This TCR beta chain was documented in a study of blood T cell repertoires in COVID-19. The CDR3 totals 17 residues. The V gene's germline CDR1 is KGHDR and CDR2 SFDVKD. Trimming pared 4 bases from V and 2 bases from J, leaving 19 bases between. Method: immunoSEQ multiplex PCR; TCRdb's copy keeps in-frame clones and lacks some. The table shows approximately 210,000 clones, with approximately 87% occurring only once. The origin of this receptor is a woman in her sixties or seventies with active or convalescent COVID-19. This chain connects TRBV24-1 to TRBJ2-5; D possibly corresponds to TRBD2 (5 bases). Material for sequencing was peripheral blood. As DNA, the CDR3 is TGTGCCACCAGTGACCCCACGGAGGACGACCTTCAAGAGACCCAGTACTTC. This translates into CATSDPTEDDLQETQYF.